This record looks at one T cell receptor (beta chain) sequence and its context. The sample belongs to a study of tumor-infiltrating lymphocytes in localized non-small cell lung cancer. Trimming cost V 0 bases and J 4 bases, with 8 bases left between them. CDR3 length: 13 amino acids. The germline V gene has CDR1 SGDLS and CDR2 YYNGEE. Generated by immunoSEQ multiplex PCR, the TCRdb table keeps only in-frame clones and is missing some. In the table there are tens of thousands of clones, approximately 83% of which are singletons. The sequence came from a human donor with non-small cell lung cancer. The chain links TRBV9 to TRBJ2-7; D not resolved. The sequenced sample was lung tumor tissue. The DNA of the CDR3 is TGTGCCAGCAGCGTAGCTGATATGTACGAGCAGTACTTC. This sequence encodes CASSVADMYEQYF.